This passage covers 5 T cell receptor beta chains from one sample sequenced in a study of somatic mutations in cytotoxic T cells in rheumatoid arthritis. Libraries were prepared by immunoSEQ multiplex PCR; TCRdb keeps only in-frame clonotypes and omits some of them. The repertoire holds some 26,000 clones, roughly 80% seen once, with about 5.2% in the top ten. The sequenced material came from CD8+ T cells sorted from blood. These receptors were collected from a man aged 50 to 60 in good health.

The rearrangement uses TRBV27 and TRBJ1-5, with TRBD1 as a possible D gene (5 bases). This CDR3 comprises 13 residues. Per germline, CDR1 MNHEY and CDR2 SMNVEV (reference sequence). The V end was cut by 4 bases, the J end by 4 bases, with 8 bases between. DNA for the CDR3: TGTGCCAGCAGTTGGACAAGTAATCAGCCCCAGCATTTT. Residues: CASSWTSNQPQHF.

The CDR3 bases are TGTGCCAGCAGTTACGGCAGCAATGAGCAGTTCTTC. This encodes CASSYGSNEQFF. The chain uses TRBV6-6 and TRBJ2-1; D uncertain. The CDR3 length is 12 residues. V lost 2 bases to trimming and J lost 6 bases, with 5 bases between them. Looked up from germline, CDR1 is MNHNY and CDR2 is SVGAGI (reference sequence).

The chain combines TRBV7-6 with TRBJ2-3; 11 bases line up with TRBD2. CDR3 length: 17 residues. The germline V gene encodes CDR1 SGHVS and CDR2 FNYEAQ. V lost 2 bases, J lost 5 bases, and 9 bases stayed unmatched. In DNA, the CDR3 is TGTGCCAGCAGCTTACCCCTTTTCGGACTAGCGGGAGATACGCAGTATTTT. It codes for CASSLPLFGLAGDTQYF. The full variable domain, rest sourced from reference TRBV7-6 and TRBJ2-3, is GAGVSQSPRYKVTKRGQDVALRCDPISGHVSLYWYRQALGQGPEFLTYFNYEAQQDKSGLPNDRFSAERPEGSISTLTIQRTEQRDSAMYRCASSLPLFGLAGDTQYFGPGTRLTVL.

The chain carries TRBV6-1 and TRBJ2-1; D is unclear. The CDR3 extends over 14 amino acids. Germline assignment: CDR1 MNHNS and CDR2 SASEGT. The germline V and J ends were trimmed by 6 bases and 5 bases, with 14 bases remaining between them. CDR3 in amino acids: CASSRPAINNEQFF. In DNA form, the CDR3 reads TGTGCCAGCAGCCGACCAGCTATAAACAATGAGCAGTTCTTC.

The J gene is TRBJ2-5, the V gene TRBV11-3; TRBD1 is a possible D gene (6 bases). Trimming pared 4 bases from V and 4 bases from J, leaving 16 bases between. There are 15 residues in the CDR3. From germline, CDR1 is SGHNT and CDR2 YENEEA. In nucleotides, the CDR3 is TGTGCCAGCAGCTCCTCAACAGGGTTCGGAGAGACCCAGTACTTC. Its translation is CASSSSTGFGETQYF.